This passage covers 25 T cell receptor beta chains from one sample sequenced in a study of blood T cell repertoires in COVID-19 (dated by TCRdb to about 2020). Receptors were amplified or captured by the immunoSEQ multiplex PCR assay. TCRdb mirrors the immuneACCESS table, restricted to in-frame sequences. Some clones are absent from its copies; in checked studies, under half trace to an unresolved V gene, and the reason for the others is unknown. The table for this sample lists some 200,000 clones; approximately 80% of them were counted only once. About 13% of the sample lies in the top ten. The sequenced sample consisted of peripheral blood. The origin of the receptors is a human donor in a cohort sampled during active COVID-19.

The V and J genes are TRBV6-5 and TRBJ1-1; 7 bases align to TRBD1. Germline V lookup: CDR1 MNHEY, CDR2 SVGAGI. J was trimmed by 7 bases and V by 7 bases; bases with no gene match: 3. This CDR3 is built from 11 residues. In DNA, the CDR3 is TGTGCCAGCACCCGGACAGGTGAAGCTTTCTTT. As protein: CASTRTGEAFF.

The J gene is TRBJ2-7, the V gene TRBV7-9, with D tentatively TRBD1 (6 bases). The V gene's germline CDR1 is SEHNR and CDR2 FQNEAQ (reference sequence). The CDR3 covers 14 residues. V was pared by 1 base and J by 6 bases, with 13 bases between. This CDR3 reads CASSLGTEIVEQYF. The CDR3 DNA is TGTGCCAGCAGCTTAGGGACAGAAATTGTCGAGCAGTACTTC. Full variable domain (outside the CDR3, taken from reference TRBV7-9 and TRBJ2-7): DTGVSQNPRHKITKRGQNVTFRCDPISEHNRLYWYRQTLGQGPEFLTYFQNEAQLEKSRLLSDRFSAERPKGSFSTLEIQRTEQGDSAMYLCASSLGTEIVEQYFGPGTRLTVT.

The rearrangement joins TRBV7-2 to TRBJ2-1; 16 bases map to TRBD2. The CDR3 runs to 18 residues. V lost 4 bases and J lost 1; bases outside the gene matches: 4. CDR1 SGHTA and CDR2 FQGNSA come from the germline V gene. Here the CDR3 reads CASSSGLAGGWSYNEQFF. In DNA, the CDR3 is TGTGCCAGCAGCTCGGGACTAGCGGGGGGGTGGTCCTACAATGAGCAGTTCTTC.

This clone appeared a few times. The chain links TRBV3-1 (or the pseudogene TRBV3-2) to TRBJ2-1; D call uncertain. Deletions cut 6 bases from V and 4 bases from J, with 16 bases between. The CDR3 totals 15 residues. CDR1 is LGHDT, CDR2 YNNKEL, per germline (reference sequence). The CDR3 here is CASSINIGGYNEQFF. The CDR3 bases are TGTGCCAGCAGTATTAATATAGGCGGTTACAATGAGCAGTTCTTC.

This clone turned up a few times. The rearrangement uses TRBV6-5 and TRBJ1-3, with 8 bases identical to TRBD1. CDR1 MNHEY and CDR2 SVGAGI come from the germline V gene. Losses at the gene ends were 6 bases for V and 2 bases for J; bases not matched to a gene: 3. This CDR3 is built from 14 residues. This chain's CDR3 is CASSKDRAGNTIYF. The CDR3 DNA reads TGTGCCAGCAGCAAGGACAGGGCTGGAAACACCATATATTTT.

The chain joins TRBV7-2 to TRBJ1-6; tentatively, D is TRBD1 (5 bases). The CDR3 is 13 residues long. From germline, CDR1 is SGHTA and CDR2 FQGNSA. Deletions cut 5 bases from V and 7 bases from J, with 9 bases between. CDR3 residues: CASSNRRNSPLHF. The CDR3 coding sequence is TGTGCCAGCAGCAACAGGCGAAATTCACCCCTCCACTTT.

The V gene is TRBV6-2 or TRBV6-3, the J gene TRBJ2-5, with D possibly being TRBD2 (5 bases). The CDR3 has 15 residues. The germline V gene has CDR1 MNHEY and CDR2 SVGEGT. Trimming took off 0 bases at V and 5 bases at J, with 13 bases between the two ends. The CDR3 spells CASSYSPEGSETQYF. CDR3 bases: TGTGCCAGCAGTTACTCCCCCGAGGGTTCTGAGACCCAGTACTTC.

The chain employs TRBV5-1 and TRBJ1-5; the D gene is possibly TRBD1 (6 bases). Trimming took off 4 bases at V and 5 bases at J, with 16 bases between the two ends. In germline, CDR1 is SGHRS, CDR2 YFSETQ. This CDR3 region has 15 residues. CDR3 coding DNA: TGCGCCAGCAGCCCGGGCACAGGGAGGGATCAGCCCCAGCATTTT. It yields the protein CASSPGTGRDQPQHF. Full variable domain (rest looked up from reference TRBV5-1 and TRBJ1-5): KAGVTQTPRYLIKTRGQQVTLSCSPISGHRSVSWYQQTPGQGLQFLFEYFSETQRNKGNFPGRFSGRQFSNSRSEMNVSTLELGDSALYLCASSPGTGRDQPQHFGDGTRLSIL.

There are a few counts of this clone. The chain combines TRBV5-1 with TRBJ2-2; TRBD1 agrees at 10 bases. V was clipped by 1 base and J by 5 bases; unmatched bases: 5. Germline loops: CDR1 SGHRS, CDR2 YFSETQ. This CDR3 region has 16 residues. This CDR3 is CASSLTGTGVTGELFF. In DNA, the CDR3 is TGCGCCAGCAGCTTGACCGGGACAGGGGTTACCGGGGAGCTGTTTTTT.

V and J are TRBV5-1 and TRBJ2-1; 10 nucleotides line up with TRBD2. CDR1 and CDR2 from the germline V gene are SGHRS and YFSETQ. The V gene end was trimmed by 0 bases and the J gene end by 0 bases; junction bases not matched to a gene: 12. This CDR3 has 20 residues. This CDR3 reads CASSLGGTLSGRGSYNEQFF. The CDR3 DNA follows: TGCGCCAGCAGCTTGGGGGGGACTTTGAGCGGGAGGGGCTCCTACAATGAGCAGTTCTTC.

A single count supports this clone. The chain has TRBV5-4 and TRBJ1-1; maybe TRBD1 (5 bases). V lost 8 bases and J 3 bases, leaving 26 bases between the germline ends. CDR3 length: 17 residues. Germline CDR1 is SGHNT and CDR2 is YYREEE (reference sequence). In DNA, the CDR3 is TGTGCCAGAGCCGAAGGGTCAGGGCACCCCCGGGACACTGAAGCTTTCTTT. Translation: CARAEGSGHPRDTEAFF. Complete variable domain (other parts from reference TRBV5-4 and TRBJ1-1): ETGVTQSPTHLIKTRGQQVTLRCSSQSGHNTVSWYQQALGQGPQFIFQYYREEENGRGNFPPRFSGLQFPNYSSELNVNALELDDSALYLCARAEGSGHPRDTEAFFGQGTRLTVV.

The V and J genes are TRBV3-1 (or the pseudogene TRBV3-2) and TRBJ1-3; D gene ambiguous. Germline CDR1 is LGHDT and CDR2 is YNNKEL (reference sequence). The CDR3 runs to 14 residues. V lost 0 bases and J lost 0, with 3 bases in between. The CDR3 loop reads CASSQDSSGNTIYF. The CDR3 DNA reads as TGTGCCAGCAGCCAAGACAGCTCTGGAAACACCATATATTTT.

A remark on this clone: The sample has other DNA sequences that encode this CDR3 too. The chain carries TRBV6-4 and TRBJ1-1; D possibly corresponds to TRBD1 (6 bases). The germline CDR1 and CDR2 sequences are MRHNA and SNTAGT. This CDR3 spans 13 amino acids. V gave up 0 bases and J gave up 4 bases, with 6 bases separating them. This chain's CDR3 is CASSDSGGTEAFF. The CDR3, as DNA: TGTGCCAGCAGTGACTCAGGGGGCACTGAAGCTTTCTTT.

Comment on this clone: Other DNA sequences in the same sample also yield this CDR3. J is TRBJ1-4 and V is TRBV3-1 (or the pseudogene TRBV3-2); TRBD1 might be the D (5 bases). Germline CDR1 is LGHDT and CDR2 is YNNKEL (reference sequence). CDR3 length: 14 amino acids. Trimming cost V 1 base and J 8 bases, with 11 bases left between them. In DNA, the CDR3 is TGTGCCAGCAGCCAAGTTAGGGAGGGGGAAAAACTGTTTTTT. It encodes CASSQVREGEKLFF.

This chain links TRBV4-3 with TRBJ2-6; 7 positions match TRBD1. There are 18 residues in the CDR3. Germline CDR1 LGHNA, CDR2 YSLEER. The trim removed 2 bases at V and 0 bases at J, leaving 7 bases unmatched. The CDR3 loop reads CASSQRTGSLSGANVLTF. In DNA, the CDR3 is TGCGCCAGCAGCCAAAGGACAGGATCCCTCTCTGGGGCCAACGTCCTGACTTTC.

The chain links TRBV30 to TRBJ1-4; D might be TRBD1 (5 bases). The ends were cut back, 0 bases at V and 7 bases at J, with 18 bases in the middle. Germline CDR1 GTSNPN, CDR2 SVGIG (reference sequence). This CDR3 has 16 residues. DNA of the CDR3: TGTGCCTGGAGTGTCAAACTGGGAGGGGTGGTTGAAAAACTGTTTTTT. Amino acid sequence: CAWSVKLGGVVEKLFF. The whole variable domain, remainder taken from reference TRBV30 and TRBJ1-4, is SQTIHQWPATLVQPVGSPLSLECTVEGTSNPNLYWYRQAAGRGLQLLFYSVGIGQISSEVPQNLSASRPQDRQFILSSKKLLLSDSGFYLCAWSVKLGGVVEKLFFGSGTQLSVL.

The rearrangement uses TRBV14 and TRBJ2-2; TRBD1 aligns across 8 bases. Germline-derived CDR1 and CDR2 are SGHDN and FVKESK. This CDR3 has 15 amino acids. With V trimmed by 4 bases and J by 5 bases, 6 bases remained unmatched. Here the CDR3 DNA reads TGTGCCAGCAGCCCCTTAAACAGGGGGACCGGGGAGCTGTTTTTT. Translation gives CASSPLNRGTGELFF. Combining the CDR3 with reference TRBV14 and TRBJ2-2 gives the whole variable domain EAGVTQFPSHSVIEKGQTVTLRCDPISGHDNLYWYRRVMGKEIKFLLHFVKESKQDESGMPNNRFLAERTGGTYSTLKVQPAELEDSGVYFCASSPLNRGTGELFFGEGSRLTVL.

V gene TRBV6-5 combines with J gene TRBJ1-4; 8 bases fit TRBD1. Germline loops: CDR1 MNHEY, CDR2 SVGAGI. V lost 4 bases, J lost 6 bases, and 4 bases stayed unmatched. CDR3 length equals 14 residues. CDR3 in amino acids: CASSSTGVYEKLFF. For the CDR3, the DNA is TGTGCCAGCAGTTCGACAGGGGTTTATGAAAAACTGTTTTTT.

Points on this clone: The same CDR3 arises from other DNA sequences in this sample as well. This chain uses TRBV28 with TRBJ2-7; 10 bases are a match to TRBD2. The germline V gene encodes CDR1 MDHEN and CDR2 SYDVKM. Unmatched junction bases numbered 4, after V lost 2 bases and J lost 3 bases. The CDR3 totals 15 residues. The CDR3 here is CASSLATSGIYEQYF. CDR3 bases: TGTGCCAGCAGTTTAGCTACTAGCGGGATCTACGAGCAGTACTTC.

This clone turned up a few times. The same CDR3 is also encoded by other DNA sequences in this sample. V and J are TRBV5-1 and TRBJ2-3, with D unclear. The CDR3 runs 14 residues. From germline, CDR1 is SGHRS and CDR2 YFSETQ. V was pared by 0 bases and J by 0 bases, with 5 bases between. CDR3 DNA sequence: TGCGCCAGCAGCTTGGGACAAAGCACAGATACGCAGTATTTT. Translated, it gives CASSLGQSTDTQYF.

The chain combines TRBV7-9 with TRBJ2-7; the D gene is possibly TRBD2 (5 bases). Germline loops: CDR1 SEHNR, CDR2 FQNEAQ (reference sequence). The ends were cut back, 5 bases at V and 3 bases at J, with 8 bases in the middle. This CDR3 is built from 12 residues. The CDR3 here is CASSRRYYEQYF. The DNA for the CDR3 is TGTGCCAGCAGCCGGAGGTACTACGAGCAGTACTTC.

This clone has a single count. Here the CDR3 reads CASRPDRDLAKNIQYF. The CDR3 DNA sequence: TGTGCCAGCAGACCCGACAGGGACTTAGCCAAAAACATTCAGTACTTC. The V call is TRBV6-6, the J call TRBJ2-4; maybe TRBD1 (7 bases). V was cut by 6 bases and J by 0 bases, with 15 bases left in between. Germline CDR1 MNHNY, CDR2 SVGAGI (reference sequence). The CDR3 contains 16 residues.

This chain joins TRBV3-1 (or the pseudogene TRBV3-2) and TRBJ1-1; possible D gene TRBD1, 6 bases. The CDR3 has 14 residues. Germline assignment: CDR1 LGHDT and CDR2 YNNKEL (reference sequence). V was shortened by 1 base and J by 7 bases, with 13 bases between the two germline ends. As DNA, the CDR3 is TGTGCCAGCAGCCAAGGTTCCAGGGGTGGTGAAGCTTTCTTT. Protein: CASSQGSRGGEAFF.

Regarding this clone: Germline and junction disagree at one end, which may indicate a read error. The CDR3 loop is CASSPPNTKTGELFF. The CDR3 nucleotides read TGTGCCAGCTCACCACCAAACACGAAAACCGGGGAGCTGTTTTTT. J is TRBJ2-2 and V is TRBV18; D is unclear. Germline V gene lookup returns CDR1 KGHSH and CDR2 LQKENI. The CDR3 sequence is 15 residues long. Combining the CDR3 with reference TRBV18 and TRBJ2-2 gives the whole variable domain NAGVMQNPRHLVRRRGQEARLRCSPMKGHSHVYWYRQLPEEGLKFMVYLQKENIIDESGMPKERFSAEFPKEGPSILRIQQVVRGDSAAYFCASSPPNTKTGELFFGEGSRLTVL.

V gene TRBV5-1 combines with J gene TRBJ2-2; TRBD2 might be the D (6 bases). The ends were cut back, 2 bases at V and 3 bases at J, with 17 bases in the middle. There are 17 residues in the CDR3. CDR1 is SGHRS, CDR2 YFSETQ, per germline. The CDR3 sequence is CASSLNPRGMDTGELFF. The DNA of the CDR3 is TGCGCCAGCAGCTTAAATCCCCGGGGGATGGACACCGGGGAGCTGTTTTTT.